The 8 T cell receptor beta chains below all came from one sample that was sequenced in a study of T cells in Graves' hyperthyroidism and ophthalmopathy. There were TCR beta CDR3 regions amplified from RNA transcripts. The HTBI primer set served for first-round RT-PCR of the TCR CDR3. Using its own MiXCR run on the multiplex PCR reads, TCRdb lists one record per CDR3 protein. Found here are 650,000 to 800,000 distinct CDR3 sequences, just under 45% of them singletons; the top ten hold roughly 6.5%. Sequenced sample: peripheral blood or thyroid tissue (not recorded which). Source of these receptors: an adult man with Graves' disease, either hyperthyroidism or ophthalmopathy (not recorded which).

V and J are TRBV6-5 and TRBJ1-5, with D uncertain. V was trimmed by 5 bases and J by 0 bases, leaving 14 bases between them. The germline V gene has CDR1 MNHEY and CDR2 SVGAGI. CDR3 size: 16 residues. CDR3: CASSHWTLYSNQPQHF. Here the CDR3 DNA reads TGTGCCAGCAGTCACTGGACCCTTTATAGCAATCAGCCCCAGCATTTT.

The chain uses TRBV20-1 and TRBJ2-5; D perhaps matches TRBD2 (5 bases). The CDR3 covers 15 residues. CDR1 is DFQATT and CDR2 is SNEGSKA in the germline V gene (reference sequence). V was cut by 4 bases and J by 4 bases, with 19 bases left in between. As DNA, the CDR3 is TGCAGTGCTATTTTCCGCGACTACCCCCTAGAGACCCAGTACTTC. It encodes CSAIFRDYPLETQYF.

The chain combines TRBV2 with TRBJ1-4; TRBD1 agrees at 12 bases. CDR1 is SNHLY and CDR2 is FYNNEI in the germline V gene. The CDR3 runs 17 residues. J lost 4 bases, V lost 5 bases, and 8 bases had no gene match. Written as DNA, the CDR3 is TGTGCCAGCAGTACCTGGGGACAGGGGGCACTTAATGAAAAACTGTTTTTT. This gives the protein CASSTWGQGALNEKLFF.

This clonotype was detected only a few times. The CDR3, as DNA: TGTGCCAGCAAGTGGGACAATTCCTTCTCTGGGGCCAACGTCCTGACTTTC. Amino acids: CASKWDNSFSGANVLTF. V gene TRBV24-1 combines with J gene TRBJ2-6; the D gene is possibly TRBD1 (6 bases). This CDR3 is 17 amino acids long. With 11 bases removed from V and 0 bases from J, the gap between germline ends came to 19 bases. Looked up from germline, CDR1 is KGHDR and CDR2 is SFDVKD.

J is TRBJ1-3 and V is TRBV29-1; D is perhaps TRBD1 (5 bases). The CDR3 consists of 16 residues. CDR1 is SQVTM and CDR2 is ANQGSEA in the germline V gene. Trimming took 4 bases from V and 4 from J, leaving 20 bases between them. CDR3 loop: CSVVGTGQASGNTIYF. The DNA of the CDR3 is TGCAGCGTTGTGGGTACAGGCCAGGCCTCAGGAAACACCATATATTTT.

As to this clonotype: Mismatch with germline at one junction end may stem from a read error. J is TRBJ2-7 and V is TRBV20-1; D might be TRBD1 or TRBD2, each matching 7 bases. Germline-derived CDR1 and CDR2 are DFQATT and SNEGSKA (reference sequence). This CDR3 has 15 residues. CDR3 coding DNA: TGCAGTGCTAGAGATGGGAGGGACAGCTCCTACGAGCAGCACTTC. Residues: CSARDGRDSSYEQHF.

About this clonotype itself: A much larger clone is a single base away; this may be a read error. The CDR3 DNA reads as TGTGCCATCTCCCTCCTTGACCCCGAGCAGTACTTC. This translates into CAISLLDPEQYF. The gene calls are TRBV10-3 and TRBJ2-7; no definite D call. Germline CDR1 reads ENHRY; CDR2 reads SYGVKD. V lost 8 bases to trimming and J lost 6 bases, with 14 bases between them. The CDR3 covers 12 residues.

This chain connects TRBV15 to TRBJ1-5; D may be TRBD1 (6 bases). V was pared by 0 bases and J by 11 bases, with 14 bases between. The CDR3 extends over 14 amino acids. The germline V gene has CDR1 LNHNV and CDR2 YYDKDF (reference sequence). The CDR3 DNA reads as TGTGCCACCAGCAGAGAAGGGGGGCGCGGGTCCCAGCATTTT. Residues: CATSREGGRGSQHF.